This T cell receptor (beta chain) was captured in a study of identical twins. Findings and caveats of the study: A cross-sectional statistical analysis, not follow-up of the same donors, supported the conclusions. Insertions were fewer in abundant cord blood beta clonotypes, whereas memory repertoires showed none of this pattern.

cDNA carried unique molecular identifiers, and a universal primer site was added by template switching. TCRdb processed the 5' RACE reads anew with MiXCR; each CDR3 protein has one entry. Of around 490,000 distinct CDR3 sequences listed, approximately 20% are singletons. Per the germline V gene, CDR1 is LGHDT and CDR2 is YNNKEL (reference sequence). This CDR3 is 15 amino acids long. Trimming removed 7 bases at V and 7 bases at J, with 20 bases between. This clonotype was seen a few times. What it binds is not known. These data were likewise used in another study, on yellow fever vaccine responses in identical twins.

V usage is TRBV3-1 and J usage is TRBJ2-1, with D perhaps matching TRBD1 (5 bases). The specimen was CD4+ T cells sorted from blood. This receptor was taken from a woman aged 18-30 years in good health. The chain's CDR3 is CASTPTGASSNEQFF. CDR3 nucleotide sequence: TGTGCCAGCACCCCGACTGGGGCTAGTTCGAATGAGCAGTTCTTC.